This T cell receptor (beta chain) was retrieved from a study of blood T cells in healthy people across ages. The study, taken as a whole, reports: Older age coincided with a roughly linear decline in TCR beta diversity per million T cells.

This clonotype was counted between two and nine times. Its antigen is unidentified. The second PCR ran roughly 6 to 11 cycles with a sample-barcoded 5' primer and J-beta primers. TCRdb fed the 5' RACE reads into MiXCR, producing one record per CDR3 protein. The table has about 1.7 million distinct CDR3 sequences, roughly 28% seen once. Germline CDR1 is MNHEY and CDR2 is SVGAGI. The CDR3 sequence is 15 residues long. J gave up 12 bases and V 6 bases, and 15 bases lay outside the gene matches. The TCR sequence derives from a woman aged 25 to 39 in good health. The rearrangement links TRBV6-5 to TRBJ2-1; 9 positions agree with TRBD2. What was sequenced was blood. The CDR3, as DNA: TGTGCCAGCAGACAATTGGCTAGCGGGATAGATGGGCAGTTCTTC. Translated: CASRQLASGIDGQFF.